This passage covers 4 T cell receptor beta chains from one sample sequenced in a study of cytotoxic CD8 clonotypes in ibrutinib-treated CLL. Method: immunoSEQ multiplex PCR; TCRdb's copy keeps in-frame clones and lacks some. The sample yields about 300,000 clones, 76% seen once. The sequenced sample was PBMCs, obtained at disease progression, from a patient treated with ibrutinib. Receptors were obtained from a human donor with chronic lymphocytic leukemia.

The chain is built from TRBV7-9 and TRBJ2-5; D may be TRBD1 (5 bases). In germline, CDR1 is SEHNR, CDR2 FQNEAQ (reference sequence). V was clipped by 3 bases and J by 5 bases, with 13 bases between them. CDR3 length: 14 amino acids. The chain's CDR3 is CASSFVGARETQYF. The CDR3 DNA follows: TGTGCCAGCAGCTTCGTTGGGGCGAGGGAGACCCAGTACTTC.

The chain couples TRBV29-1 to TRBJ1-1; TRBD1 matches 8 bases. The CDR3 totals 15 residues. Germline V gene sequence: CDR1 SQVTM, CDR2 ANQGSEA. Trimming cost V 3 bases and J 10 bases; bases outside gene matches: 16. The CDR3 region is CSVDPTGERTDSAFF. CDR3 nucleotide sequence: TGCAGCGTTGACCCGACAGGGGAACGGACGGACTCAGCTTTCTTT. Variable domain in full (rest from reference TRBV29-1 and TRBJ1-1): SAVISQKPSRDICQRGTSLTIQCQVDSQVTMMFWYRQQPGQSLTLIATANQGSEATYESGFVIDKFPISRPNLTFSTLTVSNMSPEDSSIYLCSVDPTGERTDSAFFGQGTRLTVV.

The CDR3 reads CASSLATGYTGELFF. The CDR3 coding sequence is TGTGCCAGCAGCTTAGCCACAGGGTACACCGGGGAGCTGTTTTTT. J is TRBJ2-2 and V is TRBV7-6; weak D call: TRBD1 (6 bases). Germline CDR1 SGHVS, CDR2 FNYEAQ. The CDR3 contains 15 residues. V lost 0 bases and J 3 bases, leaving 8 bases between the germline ends.

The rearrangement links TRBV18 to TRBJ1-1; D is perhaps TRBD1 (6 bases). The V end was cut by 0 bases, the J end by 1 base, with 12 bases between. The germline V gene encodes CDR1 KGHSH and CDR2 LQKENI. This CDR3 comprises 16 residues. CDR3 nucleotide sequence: TGTGCCAGCTCACCACCGTTACCAGGGGCGAACACTGAAGCTTTCTTT. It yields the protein CASSPPLPGANTEAFF.